This entry lists 6 T cell receptor beta chains sequenced from one sample in a study of blood T cells in healthy people across ages (dated by TCRdb to between 2014 and 2016). The library was produced with 5' RACE. The reads were generated on an Illumina HiSeq 2500. A second 7 to 11 cycle PCR used a sample-barcoded 5' primer and a J-beta primer mix. Starting from the raw public reads, TCRdb applied fastp trimming at Q25, assembled clones with MiXCR and retained in-frame beta chains. Each entry is one CDR3 protein sequence, shown with its most common DNA and genes. The sample table records roughly 1.5 million distinct CDR3 sequences; roughly 43% of these occur just once. The ten largest account for 4% of the sample. Sequenced: blood. These receptor sequences come from a woman aged 18-29 years in good health.

This clonotype has more than one count but fewer than ten. The chain combines TRBV12-5 with TRBJ2-5, with D possibly matching TRBD1 (6 bases). Germline CDR1 LGHNT, CDR2 FRNRAP. This CDR3 region has 15 residues. Trimming took off 4 bases at V and 3 bases at J, with 15 bases between the two ends. The CDR3 nucleotides read TGTGCTAGTGGTTCCCCGTTTGCAGGGGAAGAGACCCAGTACTTC. Translation gives CASGSPFAGEETQYF.

The rearrangement uses TRBV28 and TRBJ1-2, with D perhaps TRBD1 (6 bases). V was clipped by 6 bases and J by 5 bases, with 19 bases between them. This CDR3 contains 15 residues. The germline V gene encodes CDR1 MDHEN and CDR2 SYDVKM. This chain's CDR3 is CASRPQGRGSYGYTF. CDR3 DNA sequence: TGTGCCAGCAGGCCACAGGGTCGGGGTTCTTATGGCTACACCTTC.

CDR3 in amino acids: CASSEDGLNTEAFF. The CDR3 nucleotides read TGTGCCAGCAGTGAAGACGGATTGAACACTGAAGCTTTCTTT. The J gene is TRBJ1-1, the V gene TRBV25-1; no firm D call. Germline loops: CDR1 MGHDK, CDR2 SYGVNS. The V and J ends lost 2 bases and 0 bases respectively, with 7 bases between them. The CDR3 loop spans 14 amino acids.

This clonotype was recorded a few times. This sequence joins TRBV2 and TRBJ2-3, with unresolved D. The CDR3 extends over 10 amino acids. Trimming removed 7 bases at V and 7 bases at J, with 6 bases between. The germline gives CDR1 SNHLY, CDR2 FYNNEI. The CDR3 region has the DNA TGTGCCAGCACCCAGTATACGCAGTATTTT. This encodes CASTQYTQYF.

This clonotype has only one observation. At one end, the junction sequence differs from germline, possibly due to a read error. The chain employs TRBV4-1 and TRBJ2-1; D is undetermined. Germline loops: CDR1 MGHRA, CDR2 YSYEKL. The CDR3 length is 14 residues. CDR3 sequence: CASSQVTEYNGQFF. The CDR3 DNA follows: TGCGCCAGCAGCCAGGTAACGGAGTACAATGGGCAGTTCTTC.

The V call is TRBV7-2, the J call TRBJ1-1; the D gene is possibly TRBD1 (6 bases). Trimming took 5 bases from V and 8 from J, leaving 15 bases between them. From germline, CDR1 is SGHTA and CDR2 FQGNSA. The CDR3 covers 13 residues. The CDR3 bases are TGTGCCAGCAGCCGGGAGAAAGACAGGGAAGCTTTCTTT. Translating gives CASSREKDREAFF.